Listed here are 26 T cell receptor beta chains from one sample, sequenced in a study of tumor-infiltrating lymphocytes in oesophageal squamous cell carcinoma. TCRdb used MiXCR to reprocess the PCR reads, holding one entry per CDR3 protein. The repertoire holds fewer than 15,000 distinct CDR3 sequences, with roughly half as singletons. Source material: normal esophageal tissue next to the tumor. Receptors originate from a male donor with esophageal squamous cell carcinoma.

The chain uses TRBV6-1 and TRBJ2-5; 8 bases are a match to TRBD2. The DNA end is more similar to TRBJ2-1, so the J call may be wrong. Germline V gives CDR1 MNHNS, CDR2 SASEGT. The CDR3 loop spans 15 amino acids. CDR3 in amino acids: CASKLTSERFSEQFF. In DNA form, the CDR3 reads TGTGCCAGCAAATTGACTAGCGAGAGATTTAGTGAGCAGTTCTTC.

V is TRBV7-8 and J is TRBJ2-4; no firm D call. The J call may be mistaken, given a closer DNA end match to TRBJ2-1. The germline CDR1 and CDR2 sequences are SGHVS and FQNEAQ. The length of the CDR3 is 13 residues. In nucleotides, the CDR3 is TGTGCCAGCAGCCCAGGTGGGCCTAATGAGCAGTTCTTC. Translated: CASSPGGPNEQFF.

V gene TRBV5-1 combines with J gene TRBJ2-2; tentatively, D is TRBD2 (6 bases). There are 15 residues in the CDR3. The V gene lost 0 bases and the J gene lost 7 bases, with 13 bases spanning the gap. Germline V gene data show CDR1 as SGHRS and CDR2 as YFSETQ. The CDR3, as DNA: TGCGCCAGCAGCTTGGTGTACGGGAGTGTCGGGGAGCTGTTTTTT. This codes for CASSLVYGSVGELFF.

The chain is built from TRBV12-3 or TRBV12-4 and TRBJ1-5, with a tentative D call TRBD1 (6 bases). The CDR3 consists of 13 residues. V shed 7 bases and J shed 5 bases, with 12 bases lying between them. The CDR3, as DNA: TGTGCCAGCAAGTCGAAGGGGGATCAGCCCCAGCATTTT. Protein product: CASKSKGDQPQHF.

This clonotype is medium-sized (0.01 to 0.1%) by share. The chain combines TRBV11-2 with TRBJ2-3; TRBD2 aligns across 10 bases. V trimming: 2 bases; J trimming: 4 bases; junction bases outside the gene matches: 3. Germline V gene data show CDR1 as SGHAT and CDR2 as FQNNGV. The CDR3 extends over 15 amino acids. The CDR3 bases are TGTGCCAGCAGCTTAACTAGCGGGATTGCAGATACGCAGTATTTT. The encoded protein is CASSLTSGIADTQYF.

This clonotype was observed a few times. The genes are TRBV15 and TRBJ1-5; 7 bases align to TRBD1. Germline loops: CDR1 LNHNV, CDR2 YYDKDF (reference sequence). The trim removed 2 bases at V and 0 bases at J, leaving 4 bases unmatched. This CDR3 region has 16 residues. Here the CDR3 reads CATSRRGQTSNQPQHF. CDR3 nucleotide sequence: TGTGCCACCAGCAGACGGGGACAGACTAGCAATCAGCCCCAGCATTTT.

This clonotype is medium-sized. The chain uses TRBV6-1 and TRBJ2-6; possible D gene TRBD2, 5 bases. From germline, CDR1 is MNHNS and CDR2 SASEGT. The length of the CDR3 is 16 residues. V shed 1 base and J shed 7 bases, with 14 bases lying between them. DNA for the CDR3: TGTGCCAGCAGTGAAGAGGGAGCTAATAGAGCCAACGTCCTGACTTTC. As protein: CASSEEGANRANVLTF.

This chain connects TRBV7-2 to TRBJ2-5; 8 bases fit TRBD1. The CDR3 runs 15 residues. Looked up from germline, CDR1 is SGHTA and CDR2 is FQGNSA. The trim removed 5 bases at V and 11 bases at J, leaving 16 bases unmatched. CDR3 amino acids: CASSKDRVAYNEQYF. Written as DNA, the CDR3 is TGTGCCAGCAGCAAGGACAGGGTGGCCTACAATGAGCAGTACTTC.

The chain recombines TRBV15 with TRBJ1-4; D remains unclear. Germline loops: CDR1 LNHNV, CDR2 YYDKDF (reference sequence). V was pared by 0 bases and J by 6 bases, with 17 bases between. The CDR3 loop spans 17 amino acids. CDR3: CATSRDREPGPYEKLFF. The DNA for the CDR3 is TGTGCCACCAGCAGAGATCGGGAACCGGGCCCCTATGAAAAACTGTTTTTT.

The chain recombines TRBV5-3 with TRBJ2-2; 12 nucleotides match TRBD2. TRBV5-3 is reported as an ORF; its role is uncertain. The CDR3 length is 17 residues. V trimming: 8 bases; J trimming: 0 bases; junction bases outside the gene matches: 8. CDR3 DNA sequence: TGTGCCAGCAGCGCCTCTAGCGGGAGGGCGAACACCGGGGAGCTGTTTTTT. Protein product: CASSASSGRANTGELFF.

This sequence joins TRBV27 and TRBJ2-3, with TRBD2 matching over 7 bases. Near its end, the DNA agrees better with TRBJ2-7, so the J call may be wrong. The germline V gene has CDR1 MNHEY and CDR2 SMNVEV (reference sequence). The CDR3 is 18 residues long. The CDR3 is CASSLSLPLAAYSYEQYF. In DNA form, the CDR3 reads TGTGCCAGCAGTTTATCCCTCCCTCTAGCGGCCTATTCCTACGAGCAGTACTTC.

The chain carries TRBV7-6 and TRBJ2-7; 8 bases are a match to TRBD1. The closer fit of TRBJ1-2 to the DNA end suggests the J call may be wrong. The V gene's germline CDR1 is SGHVS and CDR2 FNYEAQ. CDR3 length: 16 amino acids. DNA of the CDR3: TGTGCCAGCAGCCTCGACAGGGGAGCCCACTTCTATGGCTACACCTTC. This codes for CASSLDRGAHFYGYTF.

The chain combines TRBV5-3 with TRBJ2-5; the match to TRBD2 covers 13 bases. The better agreement between TRBJ2-1 and the DNA end casts doubt on the J call. TRBV5-3 carries the ORF label, with uncertain function. The CDR3 is 19 amino acids. For the CDR3, the DNA is TGTGCCAGAATCAGTGATGGGACTAGCGGGGAAAGGGCCCACAATGAGCAGTTCTTC. Its translation: CARISDGTSGERAHNEQFF.

This clonotype was found many times. The chain couples TRBV24-1 to TRBJ2-1; TRBD1 matches at 9 bases. CDR1 is KGHDR and CDR2 is SFDVKD in the germline V gene. With V trimmed by 7 bases and J by 2 bases, 5 bases remained unmatched. The CDR3 is made up of 15 amino acids. The CDR3 nucleotides are TGTGCCACCAGCAGACAGGGGGTGACCTACAATGAGCAGTTCTTC. This sequence encodes CATSRQGVTYNEQFF.

This clonotype was seen at least ten times. The CDR3 here is CASSRTVLSTDTQYF. CDR3 sequence (DNA): TGTGCCAGCAGCCGGACAGTCTTGAGCACAGATACGCAGTATTTT. The chain has TRBV7-8 and TRBJ2-3; a possible D gene is TRBD1 (6 bases). Germline CDR1 SGHVS, CDR2 FQNEAQ. This CDR3 contains 15 residues. Between the trimmed V and J ends, which lost 5 bases and 0 bases, there was a span of 12 bases.

The gene calls are TRBV11-2 and TRBJ2-1; unclear D gene. The CDR3 covers 11 residues. Per germline, CDR1 SGHAT and CDR2 FQNNGV. Between the trimmed V and J ends, which lost 1 base and 10 bases, there was a span of 5 bases. The CDR3 protein is CASSLVREQFF. For the CDR3, the DNA is TGTGCCAGCAGCTTAGTTCGGGAGCAGTTCTTC. Supplemented by reference TRBV11-2 and TRBJ2-1, the full variable domain reads EAGVAQSPRYKIIEKRQSVAFWCNPISGHATLYWYQQILGQGPKLLIQFQNNGVVDDSQLPKDRFSAERLKGVDSTLKIQPAKLEDSAVYLCASSLVREQFFGPGTRLTVL.

The chain employs TRBV12-3 or TRBV12-4 and TRBJ2-3; TRBD1 matches at 8 bases. The last part of the DNA fits TRBJ2-7 better; the J call may be wrong. This CDR3 has 15 amino acids. CDR3 in DNA: TGTGCCAGCAGTTTGTCACAGGGGGAAGCAGATACGCAGTACTTC. Translation: CASSLSQGEADTQYF.

V usage is TRBV7-8 and J usage is TRBJ1-1; D is ambiguous. V lost 1 base and J 6 bases, leaving 15 bases between the germline ends. The CDR3 is made up of 15 amino acids. Germline V gives CDR1 SGHVS, CDR2 FQNEAQ. The chain's CDR3 is CASSLVSFPYAEAFF. Written as DNA, the CDR3 is TGTGCCAGCAGCTTAGTTTCGTTCCCCTACGCTGAAGCTTTCTTT.

This clonotype appeared many times. The chain couples TRBV27 to TRBJ2-2; D gene ambiguous. The length of the CDR3 is 12 residues. Per the germline V gene, CDR1 is MNHEY and CDR2 is SMNVEV (reference sequence). V lost 5 bases, J lost 0 bases, and 1 base lay in between. CDR3 sequence (DNA): TGTGCCAGCAGTCCGAACACCGGGGAGCTGTTTTTT. Its translation is CASSPNTGELFF.

This clonotype is judged large. DNA for the CDR3: TGTGCCAGCAGCGATACAGGGTCCCCCGGGGATACGCAGTATTTT. As protein: CASSDTGSPGDTQYF. The V and J genes are TRBV7-9 and TRBJ2-3, with D perhaps TRBD1 (6 bases). Per the germline V gene, CDR1 is SEHNR and CDR2 is FQNEAQ (reference sequence). This CDR3 is 15 amino acids long. Deletions cut 5 bases from V and 6 bases from J, with 18 bases between.

The CDR3, as DNA: TGTGCCAGCAGCCCCCGTGTGGGGACCGCTTACAATGAGCAGTTCTTC. Its protein product is CASSPRVGTAYNEQFF. V gene TRBV11-3 combines with J gene TRBJ2-4; tentatively, D is TRBD1 or TRBD2 (5 bases each). Gene TRBJ2-1 matches the end of the DNA better, so the J call may be wrong. The CDR3 spans 16 residues. Per the germline V gene, CDR1 is SGHNT and CDR2 is YENEEA.

CDR3 sequence: CASSLTAGANVLTF. CDR3 sequence (DNA): TGTGCCAGCAGCTTGACAGCTGGGGCCAACGTCCTGACTTTC. J is TRBJ2-6 and V is TRBV7-2, with D possibly matching TRBD1 (5 bases). The CDR3 is made up of 14 amino acids. Germline loops: CDR1 SGHTA, CDR2 FQGNSA. Trimming took 3 bases from V and 2 from J, leaving 5 bases between them.

This clonotype was observed a handful of times. This sequence joins TRBV7-2 and TRBJ2-7; perhaps TRBD2 as D (5 bases). Per germline, CDR1 SGHTA and CDR2 FQGNSA. This CDR3 has 14 residues. The ends were cut back, 3 bases at V and 2 bases at J, with 11 bases in the middle. Written as DNA, the CDR3 is TGTGCCAGCAGCTTGAGGGCAGTGACCTACGAGCAGTACTTC. This translates into CASSLRAVTYEQYF.

The chain employs TRBV7-6 and TRBJ1-4; possibly TRBD1 for D (6 bases). The CDR3 totals 12 residues. Germline CDR1 reads SGHVS; CDR2 reads FNYEAQ. V was pared by 5 bases and J by 10 bases, with 11 bases between. In DNA form, the CDR3 reads TGTGCCAGCAGCCAGGGGCAGGGAAAACTGTTTTTT. Amino acid sequence: CASSQGQGKLFF.

This clonotype has a count of ten or more. A read error may be the cause here, since a much bigger clone is one base away. The V call is TRBV10-3, the J call TRBJ2-4; 13 bases fit TRBD2. TRBJ2-1 matches the DNA end more closely, so the J call is doubtful. This CDR3 contains 15 residues. Germline loops: CDR1 ENHRY, CDR2 SYGVKD. The CDR3 region has the DNA TGTGCCATCAGTGGGGGACTAGCGGGACTGGAGACCCAGTTCTTC. Translating gives CAISGGLAGLETQFF.

This clonotype was recorded many times. The chain couples TRBV4-2 to TRBJ2-7; 11 nucleotides line up with TRBD2. Trimming took 0 bases from V and 2 from J; bases not matched to a gene: 6. The CDR3 covers 17 residues. Germline V lookup: CDR1 LGHNA, CDR2 YNFKEQ. The DNA of the CDR3 is TGTGCCAGCAGCCAAGATAAGGGTAGCGGGGGGGCCTACGAGCAGTACTTC. Translated, it gives CASSQDKGSGGAYEQYF.